This record looks at one TCR beta chain sequence and its context. The antigen is unknown. This sample stems from a study of CD8 T cells in ankylosing spondylitis. General study findings and limits: Characteristic of ankylosing spondylitis blood, it appeared, was a TCR beta motif comprising about eight highly homologous variants. Clones linked to the disease showed a CD8+ phenotype. They occurred at relatively low frequencies in peripheral blood. A subset of motif variants has previously been described in the synovial fluid and blood of reactive arthritis.

Germline values: CDR1 SGHVS, CDR2 FQNEAQ. The CDR3 runs 13 residues. The germline V and J ends were trimmed by 2 bases and 3 bases, with 6 bases remaining between them. Construction of TCR beta libraries was performed using quantitative 5'-RACE with molecular barcodes. TCRdb analysed the 5' RACE reads with MiXCR anew, one entry per CDR3 protein. The table lists some 140,000 distinct CDR3 sequences, over 15% of them singletons, with approximately 33% in the top ten. The rearrangement joins TRBV7-8 to TRBJ2-3; D remains ambiguous. The material sequenced was blood, either unsorted or a sorted T cell fraction (not recorded which). This clonotype was obtained from a male donor with ankylosing spondylitis. The CDR3 spells CASSLTWTDTQYF. The DNA of the CDR3 is TGTGCCAGCAGCTTAACTTGGACAGATACGCAGTATTTT.